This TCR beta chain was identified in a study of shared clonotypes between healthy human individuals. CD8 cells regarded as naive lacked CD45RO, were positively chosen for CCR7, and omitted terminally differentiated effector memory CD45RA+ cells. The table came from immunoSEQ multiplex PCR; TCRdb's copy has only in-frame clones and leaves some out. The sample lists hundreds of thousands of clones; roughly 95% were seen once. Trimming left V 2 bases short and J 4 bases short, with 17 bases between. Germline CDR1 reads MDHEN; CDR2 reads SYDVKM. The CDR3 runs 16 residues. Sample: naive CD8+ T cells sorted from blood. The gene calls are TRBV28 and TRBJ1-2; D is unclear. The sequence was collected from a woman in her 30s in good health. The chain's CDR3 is CASSLEGGSHSYGYTF. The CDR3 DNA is TGTGCCAGCAGTTTAGAGGGAGGAAGTCATAGCTATGGCTACACCTTC.